This T cell receptor (beta chain) was documented in a study of cytomegalovirus exposure and HLA in healthy donors. The assay was immunoSEQ multiplex PCR, and TCRdb's table has in-frame clones only and misses some. The sample holds about 250,000 clones; roughly 87% are singletons and the top ten take more than 10%. As regards this clone: Its antigen is unidentified.

The V and J ends lost 3 bases and 2 bases, in that order; junction bases with no gene match: 9. Germline CDR1 is SGDLS and CDR2 is YYNGEE. The CDR3 covers 17 residues. Study conclusions and caveats: The listing of approximately 160 TCR beta chains classed them as cytomegalovirus-associated.

Material: PBMCs. This receptor was identified in a young man in good health and CMV-seropositive. This chain connects TRBV9 to TRBJ2-1; 9 bases fit TRBD1. The CDR3 bases are TGTGCCAGCAGCGAAAGCGCCGGGACAGGGACCTACAATGAGCAGTTCTTC. It yields the protein CASSESAGTGTYNEQFF. The full variable domain, completed using reference TRBV9 and TRBJ2-1, is DSGVTQTPKHLITATGQRVTLRCSPRSGDLSVYWYQQSLDQGLQFLIQYYNGEERAKGNILERFSAQQFPDLHSELNLSSLELGDSALYFCASSESAGTGTYNEQFFGPGTRLTVL.